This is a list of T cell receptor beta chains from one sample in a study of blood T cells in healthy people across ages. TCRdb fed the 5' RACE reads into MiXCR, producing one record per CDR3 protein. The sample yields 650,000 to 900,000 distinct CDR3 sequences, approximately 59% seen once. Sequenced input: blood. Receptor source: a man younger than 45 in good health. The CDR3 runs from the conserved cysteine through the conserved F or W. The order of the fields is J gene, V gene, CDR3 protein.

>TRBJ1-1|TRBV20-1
CSARYPGTEAFF
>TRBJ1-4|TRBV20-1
CSARDSGNEKLFF
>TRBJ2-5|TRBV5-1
CASSLEVETGQETQYF
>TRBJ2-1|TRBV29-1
CSVQVNEQFF
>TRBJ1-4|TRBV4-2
CASSLGQSQEKLFF
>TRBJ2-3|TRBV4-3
CASSQVIGGIDTDTQYF
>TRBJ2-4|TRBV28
CASSSAAVQYF
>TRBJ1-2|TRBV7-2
CASSSWAGGRGYTF
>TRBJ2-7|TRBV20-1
CSVTPTSGAWGLYF
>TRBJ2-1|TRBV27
CASSLNPPTVEQFF
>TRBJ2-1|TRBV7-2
CASRTHSGGSYNEQFF
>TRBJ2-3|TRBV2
CASGGSAADTQYF
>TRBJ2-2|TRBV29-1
CSVGQGSGELFF
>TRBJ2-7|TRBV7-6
CASSVGETSDEQYF
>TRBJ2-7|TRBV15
CATSRDSRGDHEQYF
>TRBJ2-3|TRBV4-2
CASSQEILASADTQYF
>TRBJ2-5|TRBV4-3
CASSQPGVGETQYF